The subject of this entry is one T cell receptor (beta chain). Its antigen is unidentified. The repertoire was sequenced with immunoSEQ multiplex PCR; TCRdb's copy has only in-frame clones and lacks some. The sample has around 2.3 million clones; approximately 94% are singletons. These data are taken from a study of shared clonotypes between healthy human individuals. Study in general: With ages of 18 to 49, the donors were a couple of women and three men.

Germline values: CDR1 MNHEY, CDR2 SMNVEV (reference sequence). The V gene lost 4 bases and the J gene lost 2 bases, with 15 bases spanning the gap. The CDR3 has 17 amino acids. The study drew its donors from healthy HIV-negative adults without recent acute infections or vaccinations. Study observations and caveats: Expectations were that clonotype sharing among donors would be affected by sequencing depth.

This chain links TRBV27 with TRBJ2-6, with D perhaps assigned TRBD1 or TRBD2 (5 bases each). The material sequenced was naive CD4+ T cells sorted from blood. The subset here: CD45RA+ positively selected. The source of this sequence is a man between 18 and 35 years old in good health. Here the CDR3 reads CASSWAEGFTGANVLTF. The CDR3 DNA is TGTGCCAGCAGTTGGGCCGAGGGGTTCACTGGGGCCAACGTCCTGACTTTC.